This entry lists 30 T cell receptor beta chains sequenced from one sample in a study of T-cell memory formation after mild COVID-19. TCRdb recomputed calls from the 5' RACE reads with MiXCR, one row per CDR3 protein. The table lists approximately 290,000 distinct CDR3 sequences, about a sixth of them singletons. The specimen sequenced was PBMCs or a T cell subset sorted from them (not recorded which). Receptor source: a man between 18 and 29 years old who had mild COVID-19 (a few samples of this study predate the infection). Cell type and time point are not known.

The V and J genes are TRBV7-2 and TRBJ2-7, with 7 bases fitting TRBD2. V shed 6 bases and J 6 bases; nucleotides not matched to a gene: 5. Germline lookup yields CDR1 SGHTA and CDR2 FQGNSA. The CDR3 consists of 12 residues. CDR3 DNA: TGTGCCAGCAGGGGAGGGGCCGCCGAGCAGTACTTC. It codes for CASRGGAAEQYF.

V usage is TRBV5-1 and J usage is TRBJ1-3; no reliable D call. The V gene's germline CDR1 is SGHRS and CDR2 YFSETQ. The length of the CDR3 is 14 residues. V was pared by 0 bases and J by 4 bases, with 8 bases between. The CDR3 loop is CASSLVGLGNTIYF. DNA for the CDR3: TGCGCCAGCAGCTTGGTAGGGTTGGGAAACACCATATATTTT.

In its sample, this clonotype was seen a few times. In nucleotides, the CDR3 is TGTGCCAGCAGCTCTACTAGCGTCTACGAGCAGTACTTC. It codes for CASSSTSVYEQYF. The V and J genes are TRBV12-3 or TRBV12-4 and TRBJ2-7; 7 nucleotides align to TRBD2. This CDR3 comprises 13 residues. Trimming removed 6 bases from V and 3 bases from J; junction bases left unmatched: 5.

The chain is built from TRBV18 and TRBJ2-4; 8 nucleotides align to TRBD1. The germline CDR1 and CDR2 sequences are KGHSH and LQKENI. V lost 0 bases to trimming and J lost 0 bases; unmatched junction nucleotides: 4. The CDR3 has 17 amino acids. CDR3 residues: CASSPPRQGIAKNIQYF. CDR3 DNA sequence: TGTGCCAGCTCACCACCCAGACAGGGGATAGCCAAAAACATTCAGTACTTC.

This clonotype was seen ten or more times. V usage is TRBV4-1 and J usage is TRBJ2-1; TRBD2 is a possible D gene (6 bases). This CDR3 spans 16 amino acids. Trimming removed 0 bases from V and 8 bases from J, with 17 bases in between. The V gene's germline CDR1 is MGHRA and CDR2 YSYEKL. This CDR3 is CASSQDPHGTLDEQFF. As DNA, the CDR3 is TGCGCCAGCAGCCAAGATCCCCACGGGACTCTGGATGAGCAGTTCTTC.

The chain employs TRBV5-1 and TRBJ2-5, with a weak D call TRBD1 (5 bases). With 0 bases removed from V and 2 bases from J, the gap between germline ends came to 8 bases. The CDR3 totals 14 residues. Germline CDR1 and CDR2: SGHRS and YFSETQ. The CDR3 is CASSLGPGQETQYF. The CDR3 region has the DNA TGCGCCAGCAGCTTGGGGCCAGGGCAAGAGACCCAGTACTTC.

This clonotype was counted only a few times. This sequence joins TRBV7-3 and TRBJ1-3; TRBD1 matches 7 bases. This CDR3 has 13 amino acids. Germline V lookup: CDR1 SGHTA, CDR2 FQGTGA. V shed 4 bases and J 9 bases; nucleotides not matched to a gene: 6. CDR3 nucleotide sequence: TGTGCCAGCAGCTCGCAGACAGGGAGCACCATATATTTT. It codes for CASSSQTGSTIYF. Supplemented by reference TRBV7-3 and TRBJ1-3, the full variable domain reads GAGVSQTPSNKVTEKGKYVELRCDPISGHTALYWYRQSLGQGPEFLIYFQGTGAADDSGLPNDRFFAVRPEGSVSTLKIQRTERGDSAVYLCASSSQTGSTIYFGEGSWLTVV.

This clonotype was picked up many times. V and J are TRBV7-6 and TRBJ1-1, with 7 bases matching TRBD1. The CDR3 is made up of 16 amino acids. Germline V gene lookup returns CDR1 SGHVS and CDR2 FNYEAQ. With 0 bases clipped from V and 3 bases from J, the junction kept 7 bases outside the gene matches. The chain's CDR3 is CASSLAASRGDTEAFF. The DNA for the CDR3 is TGTGCCAGCAGCTTAGCAGCTTCCAGGGGGGACACTGAAGCTTTCTTT.

V usage is TRBV7-8 and J usage is TRBJ2-3; 9 bases fit TRBD1. CDR3 length: 16 amino acids. Germline loops: CDR1 SGHVS, CDR2 FQNEAQ. With V trimmed by 2 bases and J by 2 bases, 5 bases remained unmatched. The CDR3 loop reads CASSLIGTGPTDTQYF. CDR3 bases: TGTGCCAGCAGCTTAATAGGGACAGGGCCCACAGATACGCAGTATTTT.

This clonotype was seen more than once but under ten times. The V gene is TRBV7-2, the J gene TRBJ1-5, with unresolved D. V was shortened by 5 bases and J by 2 bases, with 7 bases between the two germline ends. The germline CDR1 and CDR2 sequences are SGHTA and FQGNSA. The CDR3 consists of 13 residues. CDR3 loop: CASSQSRNQPQHF. The CDR3 DNA reads TGTGCCAGCAGCCAATCCCGCAATCAGCCCCAGCATTTT.

This rearrangement joins TRBV6-2 or TRBV6-3 to TRBJ2-5, with 10 positions matching TRBD1. In germline, CDR1 is MNHEY, CDR2 SVGEGT. V shed 5 bases and J 3 bases; nucleotides not matched to a gene: 9. This CDR3 has 16 residues. This CDR3 is CASSPTPGTGEETQYF. CDR3 DNA sequence: TGTGCCAGCAGTCCCACCCCCGGGACAGGGGAAGAGACCCAGTACTTC.

V is TRBV18 and J is TRBJ1-5, with TRBD1 matching 8 bases. This CDR3 is built from 14 residues. Trimming took 3 bases from V and 7 from J; bases not matched to a gene: 5. Germline CDR1 reads KGHSH; CDR2 reads LQKENI. The CDR3 DNA reads as TGTGCCAGCTCACCCGGGACAGGACAACAGCCCCAGCATTTT. This translates into CASSPGTGQQPQHF.

This clonotype has a handful of counts. This chain links TRBV5-1 with TRBJ2-1, with 9 nucleotides matching TRBD2. The CDR3 spans 15 residues. Germline V gene data show CDR1 as SGHRS and CDR2 as YFSETQ. The V and J ends lost 4 bases and 6 bases, in that order; junction bases with no gene match: 8. The CDR3 spells CASSVLAGTSNEQFF. In DNA, the CDR3 is TGCGCCAGCAGCGTCCTAGCGGGGACATCCAATGAGCAGTTCTTC.

Comments on this clonotype: The junction departs from the called germline gene at one end, perhaps through a read error. The chain combines TRBV3-1 with TRBJ2-5; 15 bases match TRBD2. Germline assignment: CDR1 LGHDT and CDR2 YNNKEL (reference sequence). CDR3 size: 18 residues. The CDR3 spells CVSSQEAGLAGGSRTQYF. In DNA form, the CDR3 reads TGTGTCAGCAGCCAAGAAGCGGGACTAGCGGGGGGCTCACGGACCCAGTACTTC.

The chain employs TRBV7-2 and TRBJ1-1, with a possible D match to TRBD1 (6 bases). The V gene's germline CDR1 is SGHTA and CDR2 FQGNSA. V lost 4 bases and J 0 bases, leaving 12 bases between the germline ends. CDR3 length equals 15 residues. CDR3: CASSWGAGLNTEAFF. As DNA, the CDR3 is TGTGCCAGCAGCTGGGGGGCGGGCCTGAACACTGAAGCTTTCTTT.

This clonotype was observed a few times. V usage is TRBV7-2 and J usage is TRBJ1-2, with 7 bases that match TRBD1. Germline assignment: CDR1 SGHTA and CDR2 FQGNSA. V lost 5 bases, J lost 8 bases, and 11 bases stayed unmatched. The CDR3 length is 14 residues. The CDR3 here is CASSLRDSRRGYTF. The DNA of the CDR3 is TGTGCCAGCAGCCTACGGGACAGTCGGAGAGGCTACACCTTC.

The rearrangement links TRBV7-9 to TRBJ2-5; 9 nucleotides match TRBD2. The CDR3 totals 18 residues. Germline V gives CDR1 SEHNR, CDR2 FQNEAQ (reference sequence). Unmatched junction bases numbered 11, after V lost 0 bases and J lost 3 bases. The CDR3 is CASSLATSSGGKEETQYF. For the CDR3, the DNA is TGTGCCAGCAGCTTAGCGACGTCCAGCGGGGGGAAGGAAGAGACCCAGTACTTC.

V and J are TRBV6-2 or TRBV6-3 and TRBJ2-6; possibly TRBD1 or TRBD2 for D (5 bases each). CDR1 and CDR2 from the germline V gene are MNHEY and SVGEGT. The CDR3 consists of 15 residues. V lost 2 bases to trimming and J lost 4 bases, with 9 bases between them. CDR3 loop: CASSYRGVGANVLTF. CDR3 coding DNA: TGTGCCAGCAGTTACAGAGGGGTCGGGGCCAACGTCCTGACTTTC.

The rearrangement uses TRBV7-9 and TRBJ2-2, with D perhaps TRBD1 (5 bases). The CDR3 has 14 amino acids. Trimming cost V 1 base and J 7 bases, with 10 bases left between them. Looked up from germline, CDR1 is SEHNR and CDR2 is FQNEAQ (reference sequence). CDR3 sequence: CASSLGQGHGELFF. CDR3 nucleotide sequence: TGTGCCAGCAGCTTAGGGCAGGGCCACGGGGAGCTGTTTTTT.

This clonotype showed up just a few times. The rearrangement joins TRBV20-1 to TRBJ1-4; TRBD1 matches 10 bases. Trimming took 1 base from V and 8 from J; bases not matched to a gene: 10. The V gene's germline CDR1 is DFQATT and CDR2 SNEGSKA (reference sequence). There are 16 residues in the CDR3. CDR3 nucleotides: TGCAGTGCTAGAGTAGTTCGGGGACAGGGGTTAGAAAAACTGTTTTTT. It translates to CSARVVRGQGLEKLFF.

This clonotype was seen more than once but under ten times. The chain combines TRBV27 with TRBJ1-6; D is ambiguous. V gave up 0 bases and J gave up 2 bases, with 14 bases separating them. This CDR3 has 18 residues. Germline V CDR1 and CDR2: MNHEY, SMNVEV (reference sequence). The CDR3 protein is CASSLSIARSAYNSPLHF. In DNA, the CDR3 is TGTGCCAGCAGTTTATCGATCGCCCGCTCAGCCTATAATTCACCCCTCCACTTT.

This clonotype was counted many times. This chain links TRBV7-9 with TRBJ1-6; D gene ambiguous. CDR1 is SEHNR and CDR2 is FQNEAQ in the germline V gene (reference sequence). Trimming removed 2 bases from V and 3 bases from J, with 5 bases in between. The CDR3 sequence is 14 residues long. CDR3 region: CASSLQDYNSPLHF. In DNA, the CDR3 is TGTGCCAGCAGCTTACAGGACTATAATTCACCCCTCCACTTT. The full variable domain, in which reference TRBV7-9 and TRBJ1-6 provide the parts outside the CDR3, is DTGVSQNPRHKITKRGQNVTFRCDPISEHNRLYWYRQTLGQGPEFLTYFQNEAQLEKSRLLSDRFSAERPKGSFSTLEIQRTEQGDSAMYLCASSLQDYNSPLHFGNGTRLTVT.

There are a few counts of this clonotype. The chain is built from TRBV18 and TRBJ2-6, with D possibly being TRBD2 (5 bases). The CDR3 runs to 14 residues. V was cut by 3 bases and J by 4 bases, with 7 bases left in between. Germline loops: CDR1 KGHSH, CDR2 LQKENI. The CDR3 is CASSPSEGANVLTF. In DNA, the CDR3 is TGTGCCAGCTCACCTAGCGAGGGGGCCAACGTCCTGACTTTC.

This clonotype was found a few times. V and J are TRBV7-2 and TRBJ2-7; TRBD2 might be the D (7 bases). The germline V and J ends were trimmed by 2 bases and 2 bases, with 13 bases remaining between them. The CDR3 totals 15 residues. From germline, CDR1 is SGHTA and CDR2 FQGNSA. The CDR3 loop reads CASSLPGGQTYEQYF. The CDR3 coding sequence is TGTGCCAGCAGCTTACCCGGGGGGCAAACCTACGAGCAGTACTTC.

In its sample, this clonotype was seen a few times. The CDR3 DNA follows: TGCGCCAGCAGCTTGACAAGGCAGGGTGAGGAGACCCAGTACTTC. Its protein is CASSLTRQGEETQYF. The V call is TRBV5-1, the J call TRBJ2-5; D perhaps matches TRBD1 (5 bases). Germline assignment: CDR1 SGHRS and CDR2 YFSETQ. This CDR3 spans 15 amino acids. V was trimmed by 1 base and J by 5 bases, leaving 15 bases between them.

In this sample, this clonotype turned up a few times. The chain joins TRBV4-1 to TRBJ1-4; D perhaps matches TRBD1 (5 bases). The V gene's germline CDR1 is MGHRA and CDR2 YSYEKL. Trimming left V 0 bases short and J 4 bases short, with 9 bases between. The CDR3 contains 15 residues. In DNA form, the CDR3 reads TGCGCCAGCAGCCAAGAGGGGGGATTTAATGAAAAACTGTTTTTT. Its translation is CASSQEGGFNEKLFF.

This clonotype was picked up a small number of times. The CDR3 sequence is CSARDEGVNTEAFF. DNA of the CDR3: TGCAGTGCTAGAGATGAGGGAGTGAACACTGAAGCTTTCTTT. The V call is TRBV20-1, the J call TRBJ1-1; D unclear. This CDR3 is built from 14 residues. V lost 0 bases to trimming and J lost 0 bases, with 8 bases between them. CDR1 and CDR2 from the germline V gene are DFQATT and SNEGSKA (reference sequence).

This clonotype was counted a single time. The J gene is TRBJ2-3, the V gene TRBV24-1, with a possible D match to TRBD2 (5 bases). This CDR3 is 13 amino acids long. Trimming shortened V by 9 bases and J by 4 bases, and 13 bases separated the two germline ends. The germline V gene encodes CDR1 KGHDR and CDR2 SFDVKD. CDR3 DNA sequence: TGTGCCACCGTTGGGTTCGGGGCAGATACGCAGTATTTT. This encodes CATVGFGADTQYF.

The DNA of the CDR3 is TGTGCCAGCCGGGACACTGGGTTTGGGACCCAGTACTTC. Its translation is CASRDTGFGTQYF. The genes are TRBV25-1 and TRBJ2-5, with a possible D match to TRBD1 (6 bases). V was clipped by 8 bases and J by 7 bases, with 17 bases between them. Germline loops: CDR1 MGHDK, CDR2 SYGVNS. This CDR3 spans 13 amino acids.

The chain links TRBV5-1 to TRBJ2-5, with D possibly TRBD2 on 7 matching bases. The V gene lost 1 base and the J gene lost 2 bases, with 15 bases spanning the gap. Per germline, CDR1 SGHRS and CDR2 YFSETQ. This CDR3 has 16 residues. Here the CDR3 DNA reads TGCGCCAGCAGCTTGAGTTCGGGGGGCGGGCAAGAGACCCAGTACTTC. Its translation: CASSLSSGGGQETQYF.